Listed below are T cell receptor beta chains from one sample, sequenced in a study of cytomegalovirus exposure and HLA in healthy donors. Sequencing was performed with immunoSEQ multiplex PCR; in TCRdb, only in-frame clones are kept and a portion is missing. Here the sample spans about 160,000 clones, 60% to 85% being singletons. The sequenced material came from PBMCs. The source of these receptors is a woman aged 40 to 50 in good health and CMV-seronegative. The CDR3 runs from the conserved cysteine through the conserved F or W. Fields, in order: clone size, J gene, D gene, V gene, CDR3 protein. D genes are given only for firm matches. Clone size is shown for a subset of rows, as once, few, many or a class of expanded clone.

clone size: NA
J gene: TRBJ1-3
D gene: NA
V gene: TRBV29-1
CDR3 protein: CSVTTGTPGNTIYF

clone size: NA
J gene: TRBJ2-7
D gene: TRBD1
V gene: TRBV4-1
CDR3 protein: CASSLYRDSNYEQYF

clone size: NA
J gene: TRBJ2-7
D gene: TRBD1
V gene: TRBV28
CDR3 protein: CASSLWDGTGLPEQYF

clone size: NA
J gene: NA
D gene: TRBD1
V gene: TRBV4-1
CDR3 protein: CASSQGGQGYEQYF

clone size: NA
J gene: TRBJ2-3
D gene: NA
V gene: TRBV9
CDR3 protein: CASSVGPGDTQYF

clone size: NA
J gene: TRBJ2-7
D gene: TRBD1
V gene: TRBV6-5
CDR3 protein: CASSPDRVREQYF

clone size: NA
J gene: TRBJ2-5
D gene: TRBD1
V gene: TRBV19
CDR3 protein: CASSVQGARVETQYF

clone size: once
J gene: TRBJ1-5
D gene: TRBD1
V gene: TRBV15
CDR3 protein: CATSRWTGADQPQHF

clone size: NA
J gene: TRBJ2-2
D gene: TRBD2
V gene: TRBV9
CDR3 protein: CASSLRSPTSGANTGELFF

clone size: few
J gene: TRBJ2-7
D gene: TRBD1
V gene: TRBV5-6
CDR3 protein: CASSIPPTGFKSYEQYF

clone size: once
J gene: TRBJ2-7
D gene: NA
V gene: TRBV7-8
CDR3 protein: CASSFELVPSSYEQYF

clone size: NA
J gene: TRBJ2-1
D gene: TRBD1
V gene: TRBV28
CDR3 protein: CASSLGQGAAEQFF

clone size: NA
J gene: TRBJ2-5
D gene: NA
V gene: TRBV5-1
CDR3 protein: CASSLGRPQETQYF

clone size: NA
J gene: TRBJ2-5
D gene: NA
V gene: TRBV10-2
CDR3 protein: CASMVGGSGETQYF

clone size: NA
J gene: TRBJ2-1
D gene: TRBD1
V gene: TRBV6-1
CDR3 protein: CASSEHRGREQFF

clone size: once
J gene: TRBJ2-3
D gene: NA
V gene: TRBV4-1
CDR3 protein: CASSQVGVSTDTQYF

clone size: NA
J gene: TRBJ2-5
D gene: NA
V gene: TRBV29-1
CDR3 protein: CSVVTDKETQYF

clone size: NA
J gene: TRBJ2-2
D gene: NA
V gene: TRBV6-1
CDR3 protein: CASSRQVSTGELFF

clone size: NA
J gene: TRBJ1-6
D gene: NA
V gene: TRBV7-8
CDR3 protein: CASSLSPWGGAGAGDSPLHF

clone size: NA
J gene: TRBJ2-3
D gene: NA
V gene: TRBV9
CDR3 protein: CASSDRTGTDTQYF

clone size: NA
J gene: TRBJ2-5
D gene: TRBD2
V gene: TRBV4-2
CDR3 protein: CASSPGTSGGAETQYF

clone size: NA
J gene: TRBJ2-1
D gene: NA
V gene: TRBV5-1
CDR3 protein: CASSVRAYNEQFF

clone size: once
J gene: TRBJ1-3
D gene: TRBD1
V gene: TRBV28
CDR3 protein: CASSFFIQDRESTIYF

clone size: NA
J gene: TRBJ2-2
D gene: NA
V gene: TRBV7-9
CDR3 protein: CASSPYPEGRDTGELFF

clone size: NA
J gene: TRBJ1-1
D gene: TRBD1
V gene: TRBV7-2
CDR3 protein: CASSKKDRLNTEAFF

clone size: NA
J gene: TRBJ1-1
D gene: NA
V gene: TRBV5-1
CDR3 protein: CASSFVGPLNTEAFF

clone size: NA
J gene: TRBJ2-7
D gene: TRBD1
V gene: TRBV18
CDR3 protein: CASSHRTGTGLSYEQYF

clone size: NA
J gene: TRBJ1-5
D gene: NA
V gene: TRBV28
CDR3 protein: CASRPPVGGNQPQHF

clone size: once
J gene: TRBJ1-1
D gene: TRBD1
V gene: TRBV29-1
CDR3 protein: CSVAGTGPEAFF

clone size: NA
J gene: TRBJ2-7
D gene: TRBD1
V gene: TRBV18
CDR3 protein: CASSPPTGGGYEQYF

clone size: NA
J gene: TRBJ2-7
D gene: NA
V gene: TRBV11-2
CDR3 protein: CASSPGYEQYF

clone size: few
J gene: TRBJ2-7
D gene: NA
V gene: TRBV7-9
CDR3 protein: CASSPLGQGRYEQYF

clone size: once
J gene: TRBJ2-1
D gene: TRBD1
V gene: TRBV29-1
CDR3 protein: CSGSPQGTEQFF

clone size: few
J gene: TRBJ1-1
D gene: TRBD1
V gene: TRBV18
CDR3 protein: CASSLRGQGDTEAFF

clone size: NA
J gene: TRBJ2-2
D gene: TRBD1
V gene: TRBV29-1
CDR3 protein: CSVRTGVTGELFF

clone size: NA
J gene: TRBJ2-3
D gene: NA
V gene: TRBV2
CDR3 protein: CASTWTEADTQYF

clone size: NA
J gene: TRBJ1-6
D gene: TRBD1
V gene: TRBV7-8
CDR3 protein: CASRKDRGWSPLHF

clone size: NA
J gene: TRBJ2-7
D gene: TRBD2
V gene: TRBV27
CDR3 protein: CASSSPGLAVYEQYF

clone size: once
J gene: TRBJ2-2
D gene: TRBD1
V gene: TRBV23-1
CDR3 protein: CASNPRDRGTSWVWAGELFF

clone size: few
J gene: TRBJ2-1
D gene: TRBD1
V gene: TRBV6-5
CDR3 protein: CASRNRGITYNEQFF

clone size: NA
J gene: TRBJ2-1
D gene: NA
V gene: TRBV7-8
CDR3 protein: CASSLPKLGEQFF

clone size: once
J gene: TRBJ1-4
D gene: TRBD1
V gene: TRBV5-5
CDR3 protein: CASSPDRGREKLFF

clone size: NA
J gene: TRBJ2-1
D gene: NA
V gene: TRBV19
CDR3 protein: CASRKRGEVYNEQFF

clone size: NA
J gene: TRBJ2-5
D gene: TRBD2
V gene: TRBV7-6
CDR3 protein: CASSPNLAGAPQETQYF

clone size: once
J gene: TRBJ1-5
D gene: NA
V gene: TRBV6-1
CDR3 protein: CASRDRTGSNQPQHF

clone size: NA
J gene: TRBJ2-4
D gene: NA
V gene: TRBV5-4
CDR3 protein: CASSQADSKNIQYF

clone size: NA
J gene: TRBJ1-2
D gene: NA
V gene: TRBV6-1
CDR3 protein: CASSERRGDSYGYTF

clone size: NA
J gene: TRBJ1-2
D gene: TRBD1
V gene: TRBV5-8
CDR3 protein: CASSLDRRGYGYTF

clone size: NA
J gene: TRBJ1-1
D gene: NA
V gene: TRBV6-5
CDR3 protein: CASSEGRWVTEAFF

clone size: once
J gene: TRBJ2-1
D gene: NA
V gene: TRBV19
CDR3 protein: CASSIQALGNEQFF

clone size: few
J gene: TRBJ1-2
D gene: TRBD1
V gene: TRBV7-9
CDR3 protein: CSSSFGDRVDYTF

clone size: few
J gene: TRBJ1-1
D gene: NA
V gene: TRBV5-1
CDR3 protein: CASSLVAGADEAFF

clone size: NA
J gene: TRBJ1-4
D gene: NA
V gene: TRBV10-1
CDR3 protein: CASSRGDEKLFF

clone size: NA
J gene: TRBJ2-4
D gene: TRBD1
V gene: TRBV6-6
CDR3 protein: CASSWGQGQYF

clone size: NA
J gene: TRBJ1-5
D gene: TRBD1
V gene: TRBV11-2
CDR3 protein: CASALTGESQPQHF

clone size: NA
J gene: TRBJ2-5
D gene: TRBD2
V gene: TRBV7-8
CDR3 protein: CASSSGLAGGRGKETQYF

clone size: NA
J gene: NA
D gene: NA
V gene: TRBV7-2
CDR3 protein: CASSFKRASSYEQYF

clone size: once
J gene: TRBJ2-1
D gene: NA
V gene: TRBV19
CDR3 protein: CASSPGWGGLMNEQFF